This T cell receptor beta chain emerged from a study of blood T cell repertoires in COVID-19. About the study: Acute-phase and convalescent COVID-19 samples originated in the United States, Italy and Spain. PBMCs, B-cell-depleted T cells, or T cells were the source of the cDNA or gDNA that made up the material.

Original analysis: Amplification with reference gene primers provided the estimates of nucleated cell counts. This table comes from immunoSEQ multiplex PCR, and its TCRdb copy is limited to in-frame clones, with some not included. Clone size and the V and J calls come from that table; the DNA yielded D and trimming. The data hold some 120,000 clones, with approximately 84% observed a single time. The specimen sequenced was peripheral blood. The sequence derives from an older man with active or convalescent COVID-19.

In DNA form, the CDR3 reads TGTGCCAGCAGTCGCGGGGGCGCTGAGGCAGATACGCAGTATTTT. Translated, it gives CASSRGGAEADTQYF. The rearrangement uses TRBV6-5 and TRBJ2-3; D may be TRBD2 (7 bases). The V end lost 5 bases, the J end lost 4 bases, and 16 bases lay between the germline ends. This CDR3 comprises 15 residues. In germline, CDR1 is MNHEY, CDR2 SVGAGI.